These 27 T cell receptor beta chains were all obtained from the same sample, sequenced in a study of blood T cells in healthy people across ages. With a J-beta primer mix and a sample-barcoded 5' primer, a second PCR ran about 7 to 12 cycles. Each CDR3 protein gets one entry after TCRdb re-called the 5' RACE reads with MiXCR. Of some 700,000 distinct CDR3 sequences listed, approximately 39% are singletons. Material for sequencing was blood. The receptor source for this set is a woman between 55 and 75 years old in good health.

The chain carries TRBV20-1 and TRBJ2-1; TRBD1 agrees at 9 bases. The V gene's germline CDR1 is DFQATT and CDR2 SNEGSKA (reference sequence). The junction had 11 bases not matched to a gene; V was cut back by 5 bases and J by 12 bases. The CDR3 extends over 13 amino acids. CDR3 nucleotide sequence: TGCAGTGCTTTTGACAGGGGGATGGATGGGCAGTTCTTC. Amino acid sequence: CSAFDRGMDGQFF.

As regards this clonotype: A much larger clone sits a single nucleotide away, making a read error possible. The V call is TRBV24-1, the J call TRBJ2-4; D is perhaps TRBD1 (6 bases). The assigned J gene may be wrong: the sequence end matches TRBJ2-7 better. There are 18 residues in the CDR3. CDR1 KGHDR and CDR2 SFDVKD come from the germline V gene. The CDR3 DNA sequence: TGTGCCACCAGTGGTTATGGACAGCCCAAGGGGCCTACCTACGAGCAGTACTTC. This gives the protein CATSGYGQPKGPTYEQYF.

The chain links TRBV11-2 to TRBJ2-7; a possible D gene is TRBD1 (5 bases). Judging by the DNA end, TRBJ2-5 fits better; the J call may be wrong. The CDR3 length is 15 residues. Germline V CDR1 and CDR2: SGHAT, FQNNGV. This chain's CDR3 is CASSLRQGVWETQYF. The CDR3 DNA is TGTGCCAGCAGCTTAAGACAAGGGGTCTGGGAGACCCAGTACTTC.

The V and J genes are TRBV20-1 and TRBJ2-3, with TRBD1 matching over 10 bases. There are 15 residues in the CDR3. Germline V gene sequence: CDR1 DFQATT, CDR2 SNEGSKA (reference sequence). The junction had 6 bases not matched to a gene; V was cut back by 3 bases and J by 3 bases. CDR3 residues: CSARTDRGRTDTQYF. The CDR3 DNA follows: TGCAGTGCTAGGACGGACAGGGGGAGGACAGATACGCAGTATTTT.

The gene calls are TRBV27 and TRBJ2-5; 9 bases match TRBD1. This CDR3 has 16 amino acids. CDR1 MNHEY and CDR2 SMNVEV come from the germline V gene (reference sequence). V lost 2 bases, J lost 2 bases, and 6 bases stayed unmatched. CDR3 in amino acids: CASSLGWGQGQETQYF. The CDR3 DNA reads as TGTGCCAGCAGTTTAGGTTGGGGACAGGGTCAAGAGACCCAGTACTTC.

The chain links TRBV9 to TRBJ2-5; 10 bases fit TRBD2. Losses at the gene ends were 4 bases for V and 11 bases for J; bases not matched to a gene: 17. The CDR3 is made up of 16 amino acids. Germline V gene data show CDR1 as SGDLS and CDR2 as YYNGEE. CDR3 sequence reads: CASSRSLAGENNEQYF. The DNA of the CDR3 is TGTGCCAGCAGCCGATCCCTAGCGGGGGAAAACAATGAACAGTACTTC.

This chain connects TRBV9 to TRBJ1-1, with 10 bases aligning to TRBD1. From germline, CDR1 is SGDLS and CDR2 YYNGEE. The CDR3 spans 15 residues. Unmatched junction bases numbered 8, after V lost 3 bases and J lost 6 bases. Written as DNA, the CDR3 is TGTGCCAGCAGCGCCAGACAGGGGGCAGTGGCTGAAGCTTTCTTT. Translating it yields CASSARQGAVAEAFF.

This clonotype was seen a handful of times. The chain employs TRBV28 and TRBJ2-3; a weak D match, TRBD1 (5 bases). Trimming shortened V by 6 bases and J by 4 bases, and 14 bases separated the two germline ends. CDR1 and CDR2 from the germline V gene are MDHEN and SYDVKM. The CDR3 covers 14 residues. CDR3 in amino acids: CASSLWRQSDTQYF. The CDR3 coding sequence is TGTGCCAGCAGCCTATGGAGACAGTCAGATACGCAGTATTTT. Full variable domain (outside the CDR3, taken from reference TRBV28 and TRBJ2-3): DVKVTQSSRYLVKRTGEKVFLECVQDMDHENMFWYRQDPGLGLRLIYFSYDVKMKEKGDIPEGYSVSREKKERFSLILESASTNQTSMYLCASSLWRQSDTQYFGPGTRLTVL.

The chain is built from TRBV9 and TRBJ2-5; 7 bases align to TRBD1. CDR1 is SGDLS, CDR2 YYNGEE, per germline. There are 15 residues in the CDR3. The ends lost 3 bases at V and 5 bases at J; junction bases unmatched: 10. CDR3 DNA: TGTGCCAGCAGCGCCCAATTGACAGGGACGGAGACCCAGTACTTC. Its protein is CASSAQLTGTETQYF.

This clonotype occurred many times. V usage is TRBV3-1 and J usage is TRBJ1-2; D remains unclear. V was pared by 4 bases and J by 7 bases, with 16 bases between. The CDR3 sequence is 14 residues long. CDR1 is LGHDT and CDR2 is YNNKEL in the germline V gene (reference sequence). CDR3 nucleotide sequence: TGTGCCAGCAGCCCCAACCTAGGGTTGGGTGGCTACACCTTC. Translating gives CASSPNLGLGGYTF.

Many counts were recorded for this clonotype. The gene calls are TRBV29-1 and TRBJ2-3, with 7 bases that match TRBD1. CDR3 length equals 13 residues. The germline CDR1 and CDR2 sequences are SQVTM and ANQGSEA. V trimming: 4 bases; J trimming: 5 bases; junction bases outside the gene matches: 6. The CDR3 loop reads CSVVGGAEDTQYF. The CDR3, as DNA: TGCAGCGTTGTAGGGGGCGCGGAAGATACGCAGTATTTT.

This clonotype has only a few counts. The chain carries TRBV6-2 or TRBV6-3 and TRBJ2-1; maybe TRBD2 (5 bases). The CDR3 covers 16 residues. V lost 0 bases and J lost 0, with 9 bases in between. Germline V gives CDR1 MNHEY, CDR2 SVGEGT. CDR3 residues: CASSYSTGGSYNEQFF. CDR3 DNA: TGTGCCAGCAGTTACTCGACCGGAGGCTCCTACAATGAGCAGTTCTTC.

This sequence joins TRBV20-1 and TRBJ1-5; no reliable D call. From germline, CDR1 is DFQATT and CDR2 SNEGSKA (reference sequence). With 1 base removed from V and 6 bases from J, the gap between germline ends came to 7 bases. The length of the CDR3 is 12 residues. CDR3 loop: CSARVVRQPQHF. In DNA form, the CDR3 reads TGCAGTGCTAGAGTGGTGCGTCAGCCCCAGCATTTT.

This clonotype was seen once. A clone one base away is much larger, so this may be a read error. The rearrangement joins TRBV29-1 to TRBJ2-3, with 10 nucleotides matching TRBD2. The CDR3 is made up of 15 amino acids. Germline CDR1 reads SQVTM; CDR2 reads ANQGSEA. The V and J ends lost 0 bases and 4 bases, in that order; junction bases with no gene match: 4. In DNA form, the CDR3 reads TGCAGCGTTGAAGAAGCGGGAGGGCAAGCAGATACGCAGTATTTT. Translated, it gives CSVEEAGGQADTQYF.

J is TRBJ1-4 and V is TRBV18, with a possible D match to TRBD1 (6 bases). Germline V CDR1 and CDR2: KGHSH, LQKENI. The CDR3 extends over 16 amino acids. Trimming cost V 4 bases and J 0 bases, with 12 bases left between them. CDR3 nucleotides: TGTGCCAGCTCACTAGGAACAGGGACAACTAATGAAAAACTGTTTTTT. Residues: CASSLGTGTTNEKLFF.

J is TRBJ1-5 and V is TRBV20-1; D is ambiguous. Germline V gene lookup returns CDR1 DFQATT and CDR2 SNEGSKA (reference sequence). V lost 0 bases to trimming and J lost 0 bases, with 12 bases between them. This CDR3 region has 16 residues. CDR3 nucleotide sequence: TGCAGTGCTAGAGATCGGGTTCCCGATAGCAATCAGCCCCAGCATTTT. Its translation: CSARDRVPDSNQPQHF.

This clonotype was seen more than once but under ten times. The gene calls are TRBV5-6 and TRBJ2-5, with D hard to call. The DNA end is a closer match to TRBJ2-7, so the J assignment may be wrong. CDR3 length: 13 residues. Germline V gene lookup returns CDR1 SGHDT and CDR2 YYEEEE. The CDR3 region has the DNA TGTGCCAGCAGCGCGTCCTTCAGTCGCGAGCAGTACTTC. Its translation is CASSASFSREQYF.

Concerning this clonotype: The junction departs from the called germline gene at one end, perhaps through a read error. Written as DNA, the CDR3 is TGTACCAGCAGCCACGTGACGACAGGCTTTCCTTCTGAGCAGTTCTTC. The encoded protein is CTSSHVTTGFPSEQFF. V gene TRBV3-1 combines with J gene TRBJ2-1, with D possibly TRBD1 on 6 matching bases. Germline V lookup: CDR1 LGHDT, CDR2 YNNKEL (reference sequence). The CDR3 consists of 16 residues.

This chain uses TRBV20-1 with TRBJ1-2; D possibly corresponds to TRBD1 (5 bases). Germline V CDR1 and CDR2: DFQATT, SNEGSKA (reference sequence). Trimming removed 0 bases from V and 5 bases from J, with 19 bases in between. The CDR3 runs to 16 residues. The CDR3 spells CSARDPSGRGLYGYTF. CDR3 bases: TGCAGTGCTAGAGATCCCTCGGGACGGGGATTATATGGCTACACCTTC.

Of note for this clonotype: Being one base from a much bigger clone, this may be a read error. The J gene is TRBJ2-5, the V gene TRBV10-3; the match to TRBD1 covers 10 bases. After removal of 4 bases from V and 11 bases from J, the junction contained 10 bases not matched to a gene. CDR3 length equals 14 residues. Germline lookup yields CDR1 ENHRY and CDR2 SYGVKD. The CDR3 DNA reads as TGTGCCATCAGTGGACAGGGGGCTGGGAATGAGCAGTACTTC. Residues: CAISGQGAGNEQYF.

The rearrangement joins TRBV5-6 to TRBJ2-1; the D gene is possibly TRBD1 (5 bases). The CDR3 has 15 amino acids. V lost 3 bases to trimming and J lost 3 bases, with 13 bases between them. Germline V gene lookup returns CDR1 SGHDT and CDR2 YYEEEE. This chain's CDR3 is CASSSFRVDYNEQFF. As DNA, the CDR3 is TGTGCCAGCAGCTCGTTCAGGGTCGACTACAATGAGCAGTTCTTC.

Comments on this clonotype: At one boundary the junction diverges from the germline segment, which might be a read error. The chain carries TRBV30 and TRBJ1-1; D remains ambiguous. The CDR3 covers 12 residues. Germline V gives CDR1 GTSNPN, CDR2 SVGIG (reference sequence). CDR3 amino acids: CAWGRENAEAFF. DNA of the CDR3: TGTGCCTGGGGTCGAGAGAACGCTGAAGCTTTCTTT.

J is TRBJ2-3 and V is TRBV5-1; 9 bases are a match to TRBD1. With 1 base clipped from V and 8 bases from J, the junction kept 2 bases outside the gene matches. Germline CDR1 and CDR2: SGHRS and YFSETQ. The CDR3 runs 13 residues. The CDR3 DNA is TGCGCCAGCAGCTTGACAGGGGGCAGTACGCAGTATTTT. Translated, it gives CASSLTGGSTQYF. The entire variable domain, with the rest obtained from reference TRBV5-1 and TRBJ2-3, is as follows: KAGVTQTPRYLIKTRGQQVTLSCSPISGHRSVSWYQQTPGQGLQFLFEYFSETQRNKGNFPGRFSGRQFSNSRSEMNVSTLELGDSALYLCASSLTGGSTQYFGPGTRLTVL.

This clonotype was seen a few times. The CDR3 here is CASRKGQGLNQPQHF. Written as DNA, the CDR3 is TGTGCCAGCAGGAAGGGACAGGGGTTGAATCAGCCCCAGCATTTT. This sequence joins TRBV12-3 or TRBV12-4 and TRBJ1-5, with 10 bases aligning to TRBD1. Trimming at V came to 6 bases and at J to 4 bases, leaving 6 bases not matched to a gene. The CDR3 contains 15 residues.

This rearrangement joins TRBV12-3 or TRBV12-4 to TRBJ2-5; 7 positions agree with TRBD2. This CDR3 has 16 amino acids. The ends lost 5 bases at V and 11 bases at J; junction bases unmatched: 20. The CDR3, as DNA: TGTGCCAGCAGTCCCCAACTAGCGTCCCAGGGATATGAGCAGTACTTC. It encodes CASSPQLASQGYEQYF.

This chain links TRBV20-1 with TRBJ2-1; D uncertain. The CDR3 consists of 13 residues. Germline V gene data show CDR1 as DFQATT and CDR2 as SNEGSKA (reference sequence). Deletions cut 6 bases from V and 13 bases from J, with 22 bases between. The DNA of the CDR3 is TGCAGTGCGACCCCTTTGGCACGAGAGACCCAGTTCTTC. Its protein product is CSATPLARETQFF.

The rearrangement joins TRBV30 to TRBJ2-7; the D gene is possibly TRBD2 (5 bases). Trimming took 4 bases from V and 0 from J, leaving 13 bases between them. CDR3 size: 14 residues. Germline V gives CDR1 GTSNPN, CDR2 SVGIG (reference sequence). The DNA for the CDR3 is TGTGCCTGGAAACTAGGCTTCAGCTCCTACGAGCAGTACTTC. Translation: CAWKLGFSSYEQYF.